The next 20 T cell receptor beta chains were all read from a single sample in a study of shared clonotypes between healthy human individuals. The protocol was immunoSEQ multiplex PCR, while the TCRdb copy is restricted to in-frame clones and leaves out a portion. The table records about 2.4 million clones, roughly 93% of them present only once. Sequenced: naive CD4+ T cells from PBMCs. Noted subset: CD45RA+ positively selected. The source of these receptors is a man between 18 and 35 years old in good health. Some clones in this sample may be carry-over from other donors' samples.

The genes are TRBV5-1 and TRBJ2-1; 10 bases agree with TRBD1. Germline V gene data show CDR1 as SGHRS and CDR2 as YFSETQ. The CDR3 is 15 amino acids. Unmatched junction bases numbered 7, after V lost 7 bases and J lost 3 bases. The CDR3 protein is CASGPGQGNYNEQFF. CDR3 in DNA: TGCGCCAGCGGACCGGGACAGGGGAACTACAATGAGCAGTTCTTC.

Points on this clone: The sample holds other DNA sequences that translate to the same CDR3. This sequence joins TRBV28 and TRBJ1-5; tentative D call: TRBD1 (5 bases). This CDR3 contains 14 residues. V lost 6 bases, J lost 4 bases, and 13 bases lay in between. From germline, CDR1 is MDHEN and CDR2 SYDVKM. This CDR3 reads CASRTGTANQPQHF. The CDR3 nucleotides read TGTGCCAGCAGAACCGGGACTGCGAATCAGCCCCAGCATTTT.

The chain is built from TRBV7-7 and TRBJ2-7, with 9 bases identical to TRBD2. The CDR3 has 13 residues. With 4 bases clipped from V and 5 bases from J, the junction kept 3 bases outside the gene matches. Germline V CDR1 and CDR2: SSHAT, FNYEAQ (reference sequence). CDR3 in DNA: TGTGCCAGCAGCTCCCGACTAGCGGACGAGCAGTACTTC. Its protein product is CASSSRLADEQYF. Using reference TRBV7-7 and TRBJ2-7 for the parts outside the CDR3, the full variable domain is GAGVSQSPRYKVTKRGQDVTLRCDPISSHATLYWYQQALGQGPEFLTYFNYEAQPDKSGLPSDRFSAERPEGSISTLTIQRTEQRDSAMYRCASSSRLADEQYFGPGTRLTVT.

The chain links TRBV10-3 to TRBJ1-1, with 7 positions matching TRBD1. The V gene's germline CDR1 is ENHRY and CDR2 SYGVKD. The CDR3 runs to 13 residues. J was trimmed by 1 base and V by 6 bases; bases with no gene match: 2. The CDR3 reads CAIRGQQNTEAFF. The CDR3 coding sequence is TGTGCCATCAGGGGACAGCAGAACACTGAAGCTTTCTTT.

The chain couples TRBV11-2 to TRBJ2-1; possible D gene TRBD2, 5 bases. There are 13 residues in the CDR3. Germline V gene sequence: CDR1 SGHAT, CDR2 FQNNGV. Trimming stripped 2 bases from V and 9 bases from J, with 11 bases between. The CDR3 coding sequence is TGTGCCAGCAGCTTACCCACACGGGGTGAGCAGTTCTTC. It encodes CASSLPTRGEQFF.

CDR3 bases: TGCGCCAGCAGTGCTCCCGAACGGGCCCAGTACTTC. This gives the protein CASSAPERAQYF. This sequence joins TRBV10-2 and TRBJ2-5; D is unresolved. The V gene's germline CDR1 is WSHSY and CDR2 SAAADI. V was cut by 4 bases and J by 9 bases, with 12 bases left in between. This CDR3 has 12 residues.

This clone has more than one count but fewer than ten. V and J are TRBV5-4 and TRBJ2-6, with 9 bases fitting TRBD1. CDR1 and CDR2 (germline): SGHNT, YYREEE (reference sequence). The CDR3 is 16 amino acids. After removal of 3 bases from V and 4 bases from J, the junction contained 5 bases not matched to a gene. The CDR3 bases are TGTGCCAGCAGCTCTGGACAGGGGACCGGGGCCAACGTCCTGACTTTC. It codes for CASSSGQGTGANVLTF.

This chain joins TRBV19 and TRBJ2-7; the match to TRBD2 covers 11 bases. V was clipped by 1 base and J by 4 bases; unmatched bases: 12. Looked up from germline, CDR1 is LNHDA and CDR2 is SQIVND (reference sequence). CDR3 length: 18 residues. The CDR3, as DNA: TGTGCCAGTAGTATAGGTTGGACCGGGACTAGCGGTAAATACGAGCAGTACTTC. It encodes CASSIGWTGTSGKYEQYF.

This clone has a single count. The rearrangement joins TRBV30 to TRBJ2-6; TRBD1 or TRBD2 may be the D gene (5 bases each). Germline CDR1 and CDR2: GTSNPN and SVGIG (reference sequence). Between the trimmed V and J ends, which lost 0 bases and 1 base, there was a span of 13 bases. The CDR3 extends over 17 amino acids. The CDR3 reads CAWSVKGRFSGANVLTF. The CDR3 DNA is TGTGCCTGGAGTGTAAAGGGACGTTTTTCTGGGGCCAACGTCCTGACTTTC.

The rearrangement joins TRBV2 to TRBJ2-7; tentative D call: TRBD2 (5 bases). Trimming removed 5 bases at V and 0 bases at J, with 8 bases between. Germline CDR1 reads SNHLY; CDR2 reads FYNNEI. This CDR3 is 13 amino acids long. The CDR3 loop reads CASSWTASYEQYF. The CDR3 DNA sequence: TGTGCCAGCAGTTGGACTGCCTCCTACGAGCAGTACTTC.

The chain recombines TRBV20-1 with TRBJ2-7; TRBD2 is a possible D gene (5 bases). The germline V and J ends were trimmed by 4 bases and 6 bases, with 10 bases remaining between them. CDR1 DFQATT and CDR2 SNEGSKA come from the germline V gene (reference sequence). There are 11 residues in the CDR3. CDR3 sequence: CSATTRSEQYF. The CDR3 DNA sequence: TGCAGTGCTACCACTAGGAGCGAGCAGTACTTC.

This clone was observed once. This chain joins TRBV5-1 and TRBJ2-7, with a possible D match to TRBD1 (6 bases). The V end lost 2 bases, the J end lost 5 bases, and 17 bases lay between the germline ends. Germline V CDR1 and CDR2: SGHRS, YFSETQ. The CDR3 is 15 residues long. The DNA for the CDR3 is TGCGCCAGCAGCTTCATCACAGGGACCGAAAACGAGCAGTACTTC. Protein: CASSFITGTENEQYF.

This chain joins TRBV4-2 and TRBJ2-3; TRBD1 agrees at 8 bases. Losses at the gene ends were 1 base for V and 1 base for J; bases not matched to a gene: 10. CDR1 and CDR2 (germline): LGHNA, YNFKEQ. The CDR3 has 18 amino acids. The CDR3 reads CASSQVQGEPLGTDTQYF. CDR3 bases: TGTGCCAGCAGCCAAGTACAGGGGGAGCCACTGGGCACAGATACGCAGTATTTT.

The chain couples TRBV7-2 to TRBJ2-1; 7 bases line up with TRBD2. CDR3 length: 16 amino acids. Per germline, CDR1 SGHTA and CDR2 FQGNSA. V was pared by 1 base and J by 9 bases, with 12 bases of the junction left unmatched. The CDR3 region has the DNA TGTGCCAGCAGCTTAGAAAGCGGGATTGGTCTCGGTGAGCAGTTCTTC. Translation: CASSLESGIGLGEQFF.

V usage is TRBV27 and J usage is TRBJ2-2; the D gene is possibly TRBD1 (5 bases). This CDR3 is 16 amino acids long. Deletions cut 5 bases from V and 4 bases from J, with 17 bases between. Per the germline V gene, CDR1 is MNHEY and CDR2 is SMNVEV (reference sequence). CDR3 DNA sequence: TGTGCCAGCAGTACCCGCCCAGGGTGGGGCACCGGGGAGCTGTTTTTT. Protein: CASSTRPGWGTGELFF.

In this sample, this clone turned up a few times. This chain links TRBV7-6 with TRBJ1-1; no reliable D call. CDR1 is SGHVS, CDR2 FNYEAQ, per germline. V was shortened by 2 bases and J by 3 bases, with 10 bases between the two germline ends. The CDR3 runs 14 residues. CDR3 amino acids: CASSLSGEDTEAFF. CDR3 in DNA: TGTGCCAGCAGCTTAAGTGGGGAGGACACTGAAGCTTTCTTT.

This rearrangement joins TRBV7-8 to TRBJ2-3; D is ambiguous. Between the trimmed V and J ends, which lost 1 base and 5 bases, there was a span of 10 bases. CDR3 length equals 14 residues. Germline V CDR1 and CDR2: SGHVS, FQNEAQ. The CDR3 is CASSLVSDQDTQYF. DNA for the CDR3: TGTGCCAGCAGCTTAGTAAGCGACCAAGATACGCAGTATTTT.

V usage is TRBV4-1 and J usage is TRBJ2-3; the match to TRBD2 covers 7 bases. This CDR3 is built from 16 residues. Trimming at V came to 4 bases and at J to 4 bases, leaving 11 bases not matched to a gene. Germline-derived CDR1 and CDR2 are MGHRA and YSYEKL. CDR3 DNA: TGCGCCAGCAGCCTAAGAGGCGGGAGCGGGGCAGATACGCAGTATTTT. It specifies CASSLRGGSGADTQYF.

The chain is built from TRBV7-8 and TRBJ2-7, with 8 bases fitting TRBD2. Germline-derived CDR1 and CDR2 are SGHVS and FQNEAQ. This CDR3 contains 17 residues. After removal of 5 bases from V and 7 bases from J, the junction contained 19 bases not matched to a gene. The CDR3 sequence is CASSPPPGAGGLGEQYF. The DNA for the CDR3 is TGTGCCAGCAGCCCTCCCCCGGGGGCGGGAGGTCTTGGGGAGCAGTACTTC.

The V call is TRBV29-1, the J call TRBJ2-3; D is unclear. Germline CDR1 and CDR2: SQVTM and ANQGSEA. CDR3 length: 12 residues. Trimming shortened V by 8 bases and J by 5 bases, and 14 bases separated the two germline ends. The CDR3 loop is CSPSLLGDTQYF. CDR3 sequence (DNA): TGCAGCCCTAGTCTATTGGGAGATACGCAGTATTTT.